One sample yielded the 9 T cell receptor beta chains listed below, sequenced in a study of neurological immune-mediated disorders. TCRdb passed the 5' RACE reads through MiXCR, listing each CDR3 protein once. The sample contains 65,000 to 90,000 distinct CDR3 sequences, 2.5% to 4% of which appear only once. Sequencing used PBMCs. These TCRs come from a woman aged 50 to 60 with multiple sclerosis.

The table lists this clonotype with many counts. The V gene is TRBV20-1, the J gene TRBJ1-2, with D possibly being TRBD1 (6 bases). CDR1 is DFQATT, CDR2 SNEGSKA, per germline (reference sequence). This CDR3 region has 15 residues. The V end was cut by 0 bases, the J end by 0 bases, with 11 bases between. CDR3 nucleotides: TGCAGTGCTAGAGATCCGACAGGAGCTAACTATGGCTACACCTTC. Its protein is CSARDPTGANYGYTF.

This clonotype was seen at least ten times. V gene TRBV12-3 or TRBV12-4 combines with J gene TRBJ1-1, with 10 bases lining up with TRBD1. This CDR3 has 14 residues. The junction had 6 bases not matched to a gene; V was cut back by 7 bases and J by 4 bases. This CDR3 is CASITDRGGTEAFF. CDR3 in DNA: TGTGCCAGCATCACGGACAGGGGGGGCACTGAAGCTTTCTTT.

The sample holds many counts of this clonotype. The chain is built from TRBV5-1 and TRBJ2-6; a possible D gene is TRBD1 (6 bases). Trimming left V 1 base short and J 3 bases short, with 14 bases between. Looked up from germline, CDR1 is SGHRS and CDR2 is YFSETQ. The CDR3 spans 17 residues. The CDR3 DNA is TGCGCCAGCAGCTTGACAGGGCGAAAAGGTGGGGCCAACGTCCTGACTTTC. It translates to CASSLTGRKGGANVLTF. Looking up the rest from reference TRBV5-1 and TRBJ2-6 gives the full variable domain: KAGVTQTPRYLIKTRGQQVTLSCSPISGHRSVSWYQQTPGQGLQFLFEYFSETQRNKGNFPGRFSGRQFSNSRSEMNVSTLELGDSALYLCASSLTGRKGGANVLTFGAGSRLTVL.

This clonotype appeared many times. The chain has TRBV7-9 and TRBJ1-3; D is uncertain. Germline V gene lookup returns CDR1 SEHNR and CDR2 FQNEAQ (reference sequence). The CDR3 runs 16 residues. The V gene lost 3 bases and the J gene lost 2 bases, with 14 bases spanning the gap. CDR3 coding DNA: TGTGCCAGCAGCTTTTCTAGACGAACCGCTGGAAACACCATATATTTT. Its protein is CASSFSRRTAGNTIYF.

This clonotype was found many times. V and J are TRBV12-3 or TRBV12-4 and TRBJ2-1, with 12 bases aligning to TRBD2. The V gene end was trimmed by 6 bases and the J gene end by 5 bases; junction bases not matched to a gene: 5. The CDR3 runs 15 residues. CDR3 in amino acids: CASSYLAGGHNEQFF. In DNA form, the CDR3 reads TGTGCCAGCAGCTATCTAGCGGGGGGGCACAATGAGCAGTTCTTC.

This clonotype was observed many times. The J gene is TRBJ2-1, the V gene TRBV4-3, with D maybe TRBD1 (6 bases). Germline V CDR1 and CDR2: LGHNA, YSLEER. V gave up 1 base and J gave up 2 bases, with 12 bases separating them. The CDR3 consists of 16 residues. The CDR3 region is CASSQAGQGTYNEQFF. The CDR3 region has the DNA TGCGCCAGCAGCCAAGCGGGGCAGGGGACCTACAATGAGCAGTTCTTC.

This clonotype was picked up many times. This CDR3 reads CSARSHNRGRYTGELFF. In DNA form, the CDR3 reads TGCAGTGCTAGATCCCATAACAGGGGGCGTTACACCGGGGAGCTGTTTTTT. The V gene is TRBV20-1, the J gene TRBJ2-2, with 9 bases that match TRBD1. The CDR3 is 17 residues long. The germline gives CDR1 DFQATT, CDR2 SNEGSKA (reference sequence). V trimming: 2 bases; J trimming: 3 bases; junction bases outside the gene matches: 10.

The sample holds many counts of this clonotype. The V gene is TRBV4-1, the J gene TRBJ1-2; 9 bases are shared with TRBD1. The CDR3 has 15 residues. Germline V gene sequence: CDR1 MGHRA, CDR2 YSYEKL. V lost 4 bases, J lost 8 bases, and 11 bases stayed unmatched. CDR3 sequence reads: CASSPRLGQGNGYTF. CDR3 coding DNA: TGCGCCAGCAGCCCAAGGCTGGGACAGGGTAACGGCTACACCTTC.

This clonotype was seen repeatedly, ten times or more. The genes are TRBV25-1 and TRBJ2-3; 10 bases fit TRBD1. This CDR3 has 16 amino acids. Germline CDR1 and CDR2: MGHDK and SYGVNS. Germline trimming cut 5 bases from V and 3 bases from J; bases unmatched to any gene: 8. This chain's CDR3 is CASSTYGTGATDTQYF. The CDR3 DNA reads TGTGCCAGCAGTACCTATGGGACAGGGGCGACAGATACGCAGTATTTT.